One T cell receptor beta chain is described in this entry. Antigen unknown. CDR1 and CDR2 (germline): SGHTA, FQGNSA. This CDR3 is built from 12 residues. V dropped 5 bases and J dropped 9 bases, with 11 bases sitting between them. TCRdb used MiXCR to reprocess the reads, holding one entry per CDR3 protein. The sample contains fewer than 550,000 distinct CDR3 sequences, roughly a third of which appear only once. The data were obtained in a study of T cell repertoires in cytomegalovirus infection. About the research overall: Through public TCR beta signatures, both CMV infection and matching HLA type were indicated. Study-level results: Carriage of CMV together with the relevant HLA was identifiable through cumulative public TCR beta family frequency. HLA-C-restricted CMV-specific TCR beta clonotypes were dominant in the ex vivo response.

The chain uses TRBV7-2 and TRBJ1-5; D gene ambiguous. This TCR came from a human donor in good health (CMV status not recorded). Some clones in this sample may be carry-over from other donors' samples. Sequencing input: PBMCs. The DNA for the CDR3 is TGTGCCAGCAGCCCCGCCGCTGGGCCCCAGCATTTT. Its protein product is CASSPAAGPQHF.